There are a few counts of the clone carrying this T cell receptor (beta chain). Its antigen is not known. The data stem from a study of cytomegalovirus exposure and HLA in healthy donors. Study-wide background: Of the donors genotyped, several hundred in all, about 80% fell in the Caucasian-associated ancestry cluster. Notes on the study in general: Exclusion as indistinguishable affected some V segments, including TRBV6-2 and TRBV6-3. A classifier reportedly called cytomegalovirus status with high sensitivity and specificity. Productive status was seen about 87% or about 30% of the time for most TCR beta V segments in an earlier analysis.

V was trimmed by 7 bases and J by 2 bases, leaving 9 bases between them. CDR3 length: 14 amino acids. CDR1 is MNHNS, CDR2 SASEGT, per germline. Amplification used 60 Vbeta primers and 13 Jbeta primers. Sequenced by immunoSEQ multiplex PCR; TCRdb stores in-frame clones only, minus some. Of roughly 78,000 clones in the sample, roughly 63% are singletons; the top ten hold 5% to 6%. The source material was PBMCs. V and J are TRBV6-1 and TRBJ2-6; D is possibly TRBD1 (5 bases). The TCR was taken from a young man in good health and CMV-seropositive. The CDR3 DNA is TGTGCCAGCACGGAAGGGGCTGGGGCCAACGTCCTGACTTTC. Its translation is CASTEGAGANVLTF.